A single sample gave rise to the 13 T cell receptor beta chains below, sequenced in a study of post-analysis software for immune sequencing data. These receptors have no identified antigens. Overall study findings and caveats: With TRBV5-6, TRBV5-1 and TRBV20-1 included, about five TRBV segments were more frequent in patients than in controls.

Carried by the TCR beta cDNA libraries were unique molecular identifiers. TCRdb called the PCR reads again in MiXCR, with one record for every CDR3 protein. The table has some 240,000 distinct CDR3 sequences, 36% seen once; the top ten hold around 4.7%. The specimen sequenced was blood. All receptors come from a girl between 5 and 17 years old with multiple sclerosis.

A note on this clonotype: This could be a read error, since a much larger clone is one nucleotide away. The gene calls are TRBV7-2 and TRBJ2-1, with TRBD2 matching 11 bases. Germline V lookup: CDR1 SGHTA, CDR2 FQGNSA. There are 12 residues in the CDR3. CDR3 nucleotide sequence: TGTGCCAACAGCCCATCTAGCGGGGGGCGGTTCTTC. Encoded protein: CANSPSSGGRFF.

This clonotype was picked up a small number of times. V usage is TRBV7-8 and J usage is TRBJ2-2, with 7 nucleotides matching TRBD1. The CDR3 has 15 amino acids. Germline V gene sequence: CDR1 SGHVS, CDR2 FQNEAQ. Unmatched junction bases numbered 2, after V lost 3 bases and J lost 1 base. CDR3 residues: CASSFGTVNTGELFF. DNA for the CDR3: TGTGCCAGCAGCTTCGGGACAGTGAACACCGGGGAGCTGTTTTTT.

In its sample, this clonotype was seen many times. Being one base from a much bigger clone, this may be a read error. The J gene is TRBJ2-1, the V gene TRBV11-2, with D maybe TRBD2 (5 bases). From germline, CDR1 is SGHAT and CDR2 FQNNGV. The V and J ends lost 3 bases and 9 bases respectively, with 15 bases between them. The length of the CDR3 is 14 residues. The CDR3 region has the DNA TGTGCCAGCAGCTTCGGAGGAGTGGGCAGTGAGCAGTTCTTC. It codes for CASSFGGVGSEQFF. Based on the CDR3 plus reference TRBV11-2 and TRBJ2-1, the full variable domain is EAGVAQSPRYKIIEKRQSVAFWCNPISGHATLYWYQQILGQGPKLLIQFQNNGVVDDSQLPKDRFSAERLKGVDSTLKIQPAKLEDSAVYLCASSFGGVGSEQFFGPGTRLTVL.

The gene calls are TRBV19 and TRBJ2-3; TRBD2 aligns across 7 bases. J was trimmed by 4 bases and V by 5 bases; bases with no gene match: 3. The CDR3 consists of 13 residues. Germline lookup yields CDR1 LNHDA and CDR2 SQIVND (reference sequence). The CDR3 reads CASSLGRADTQYF. CDR3 nucleotide sequence: TGTGCCAGTAGTTTGGGGAGGGCAGATACGCAGTATTTT.

To note about this clonotype: A much more abundant neighbour one base away suggests this may be a read error. This rearrangement joins TRBV3-1 to TRBJ1-2, with a tentative D call TRBD1 (5 bases). Trimming took off 4 bases at V and 4 bases at J, with 16 bases between the two ends. Germline CDR1 LGHDT, CDR2 YNNKEL (reference sequence). This CDR3 is built from 15 residues. The CDR3 loop is CASSRRGTLSYGYTF. The CDR3, as DNA: TGTGCCAGCAGCCGCAGAGGGACTCTCAGCTATGGCTACACCTTC.

This clonotype was recorded many times. The chain uses TRBV3-1 and TRBJ2-1; D not certain. This CDR3 comprises 19 residues. Germline loops: CDR1 LGHDT, CDR2 YNNKEL (reference sequence). The ends were cut back, 3 bases at V and 2 bases at J, with 23 bases in the middle. The CDR3 sequence: CASSHSYREVSGPYNEQFF. CDR3 nucleotides: TGTGCCAGCAGCCATTCTTATAGGGAAGTGAGTGGCCCCTACAATGAGCAGTTCTTC.

The chain combines TRBV2 with TRBJ1-5; 10 positions agree with TRBD1. CDR3 size: 15 residues. V was pared by 7 bases and J by 4 bases, with 7 bases of the junction left unmatched. Germline CDR1 reads SNHLY; CDR2 reads FYNNEI. CDR3 loop: CASKSRDRGNQPQHF. In DNA, the CDR3 is TGTGCCAGCAAGTCCCGGGACAGGGGAAATCAGCCCCAGCATTTT.

A remark on this clonotype: With a much larger clone just one base away, this may be a read error. The rearrangement uses TRBV5-5 and TRBJ2-3, with unresolved D. Trimming removed 2 bases at V and 2 bases at J, with 12 bases between. CDR1 and CDR2 from the germline V gene are SGHKS and YYEKEE (reference sequence). The CDR3 has 15 residues. CDR3 bases: TGTGCCAGCAGCTTACAGTCGTACTCCACAGATACGCAGTATTTT. This sequence encodes CASSLQSYSTDTQYF. The full variable domain, with the rest looked up from reference TRBV5-5 and TRBJ2-3, is DAGVTQSPTHLIKTRGQQVTLRCSPISGHKSVSWYQQVLGQGPQFIFQYYEKEERGRGNFPDRFSARQFPNYSSELNVNALLLGDSALYLCASSLQSYSTDTQYFGPGTRLTVL.

Many counts were recorded for this clonotype. The V and J genes are TRBV5-4 and TRBJ1-2; the D gene is possibly TRBD1 (5 bases). The CDR3 runs to 13 residues. V was clipped by 0 bases and J by 8 bases, with 11 bases between them. CDR1 and CDR2 (germline): SGHNT, YYREEE (reference sequence). DNA of the CDR3: TGTGCCAGCAGCTTGGACAGGAGTGGAGGCTACACCTTC. This translates into CASSLDRSGGYTF.

This clonotype has a count of ten or more. The rearrangement links TRBV7-2 to TRBJ2-4; 8 bases match TRBD1. J gave up 0 bases and V 4 bases, and 11 bases lay outside the gene matches. The CDR3 is made up of 18 amino acids. The germline CDR1 and CDR2 sequences are SGHTA and FQGNSA. CDR3 sequence reads: CASSWDRREVLAKNIQYF. CDR3 bases: TGTGCCAGCAGCTGGGACAGGCGGGAAGTGCTAGCCAAAAACATTCAGTACTTC.

The table lists this clonotype with a few counts. This chain joins TRBV6-2 or TRBV6-3 and TRBJ1-5; D unresolved. This CDR3 has 16 amino acids. CDR1 is MNHEY and CDR2 is SVGEGT in the germline V gene. V was shortened by 2 bases and J by 9 bases, with 20 bases between the two germline ends. The CDR3 sequence is CASSYQKDRRMGPQHF. CDR3 DNA: TGTGCCAGCAGTTACCAAAAGGACCGTAGGATGGGGCCCCAGCATTTT.

The sample holds a few counts of this clonotype. CDR3 residues: CASSFRLEGARQETQYF. CDR3 bases: TGTGCCAGCAGTTTTCGGTTGGAGGGGGCCCGACAAGAGACCCAGTACTTC. The V and J genes are TRBV28 and TRBJ2-5, with D perhaps matching TRBD1 (7 bases). CDR1 is MDHEN, CDR2 SYDVKM, per germline. The CDR3 contains 17 residues. Trimming shortened V by 3 bases and J by 2 bases, and 19 bases separated the two germline ends.

This clonotype was counted between two and nine times. The rearrangement joins TRBV3-1 to TRBJ1-5, with a weak D call TRBD1 (6 bases). There are 14 residues in the CDR3. The V end lost 1 base, the J end lost 9 bases, and 13 bases lay between the germline ends. Germline CDR1 is LGHDT and CDR2 is YNNKEL (reference sequence). This CDR3 is CASSQVGGRRPQHF. The CDR3 coding sequence is TGTGCCAGCAGCCAAGTAGGGGGAAGGCGGCCCCAGCATTTT.